The entry below gives a single TCR beta chain sequence along with its context. The antigen is not known. Arm-PCR of CDR3 regions and iRepertoire HTBI primers were the basis on which TCR beta libraries were built. TCRdb passed the multiplex PCR reads through MiXCR, listing each CDR3 protein once. Of 400,000 to 500,000 distinct CDR3 sequences detected, around a fifth appear once; the ten largest clones hold less than 15%. This entry is derived from a study of regulatory T cells in long-lasting Graves disease. Study-level results: The study found lower TCR diversity in persistent Graves' patients than in newly diagnosed ones. Persistent patients had more shared public clonotypes (roughly 2,500) than new patients (about 900). Segments TRBV28, TRBJ1-2 and TRBJ2-5 showed preferential usage in persistent disease.

Stated time point: persistent/refractory GD, antithyroid drugs over 5 years with positive TRAb. Following extraction of RNA from PBMCs, that RNA was used to make the TCR library. Doctors identified Graves' disease using the American Thyroid Association guidelines. V was cut by 5 bases and J by 5 bases, with 19 bases left in between. The CDR3 contains 15 residues. Germline V gives CDR1 SGHAT, CDR2 FQNNGV. This TCR was sampled from a female donor with Graves disease. The chain combines TRBV11-2 with TRBJ2-7, with a tentative D call TRBD2 (6 bases). This sample comprised peripheral blood mononuclear cells (PBMCs), obtained when the disease was refractory, from a patient treated with antithyroid drugs. This chain's CDR3 is CASSRRGTESDEQYF. CDR3 nucleotides: TGTGCCAGCAGCCGCCGGGGGACGGAATCGGACGAGCAGTACTTC.